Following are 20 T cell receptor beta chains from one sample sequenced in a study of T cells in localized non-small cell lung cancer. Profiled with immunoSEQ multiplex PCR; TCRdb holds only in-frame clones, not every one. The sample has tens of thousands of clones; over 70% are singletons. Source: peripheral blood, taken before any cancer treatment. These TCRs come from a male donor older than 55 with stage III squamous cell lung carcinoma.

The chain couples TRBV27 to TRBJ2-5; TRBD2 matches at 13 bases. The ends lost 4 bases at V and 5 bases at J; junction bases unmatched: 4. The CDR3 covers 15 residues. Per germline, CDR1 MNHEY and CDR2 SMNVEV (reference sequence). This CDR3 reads CASSSGLAGLETQYF. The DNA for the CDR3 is TGTGCCAGCAGTTCGGGACTAGCGGGGTTGGAGACCCAGTACTTC.

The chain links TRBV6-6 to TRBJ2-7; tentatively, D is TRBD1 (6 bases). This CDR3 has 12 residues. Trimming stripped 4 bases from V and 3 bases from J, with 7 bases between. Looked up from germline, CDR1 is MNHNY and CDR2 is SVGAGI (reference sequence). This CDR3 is CASSSQGYEQYF. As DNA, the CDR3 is TGTGCCAGCAGTTCACAGGGCTACGAGCAGTACTTC.

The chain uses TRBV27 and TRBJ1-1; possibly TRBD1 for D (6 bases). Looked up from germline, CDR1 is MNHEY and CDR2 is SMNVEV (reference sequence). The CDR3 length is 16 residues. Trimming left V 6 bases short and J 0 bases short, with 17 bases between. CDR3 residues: CASSLKPTGMNTEAFF. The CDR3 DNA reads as TGTGCCAGCAGCCTTAAGCCGACAGGAATGAACACTGAAGCTTTCTTT.

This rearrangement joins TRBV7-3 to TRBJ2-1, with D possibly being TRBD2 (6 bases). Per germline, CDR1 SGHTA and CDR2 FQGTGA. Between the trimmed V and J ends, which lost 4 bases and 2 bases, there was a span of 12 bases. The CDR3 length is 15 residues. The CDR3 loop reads CASSSSGRTYNEQFF. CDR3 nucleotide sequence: TGTGCCAGCAGCTCCAGCGGGCGCACCTACAATGAGCAGTTCTTC.

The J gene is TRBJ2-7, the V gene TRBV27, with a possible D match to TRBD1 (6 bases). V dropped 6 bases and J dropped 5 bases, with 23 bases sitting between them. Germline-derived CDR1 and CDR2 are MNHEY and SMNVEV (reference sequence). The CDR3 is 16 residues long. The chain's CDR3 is CASRYLPGTTGDEQYF. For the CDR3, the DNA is TGTGCCAGCAGATATCTTCCCGGGACAACCGGCGACGAGCAGTACTTC.

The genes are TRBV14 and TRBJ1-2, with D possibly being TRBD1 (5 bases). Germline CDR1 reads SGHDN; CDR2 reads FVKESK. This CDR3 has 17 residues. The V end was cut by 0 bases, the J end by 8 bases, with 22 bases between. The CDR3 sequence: CASSQELINRSLRGYTF. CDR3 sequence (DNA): TGTGCCAGCAGCCAAGAGTTAATTAACAGGTCGCTCCGAGGCTACACCTTC.

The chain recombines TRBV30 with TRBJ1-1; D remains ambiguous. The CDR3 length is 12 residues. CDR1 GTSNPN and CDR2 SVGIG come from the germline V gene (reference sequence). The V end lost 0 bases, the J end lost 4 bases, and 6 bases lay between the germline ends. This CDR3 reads CAWSVQPTEAFF. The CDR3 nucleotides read TGTGCCTGGAGTGTACAGCCCACTGAAGCTTTCTTT. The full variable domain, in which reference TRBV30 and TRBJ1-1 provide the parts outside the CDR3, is SQTIHQWPATLVQPVGSPLSLECTVEGTSNPNLYWYRQAAGRGLQLLFYSVGIGQISSEVPQNLSASRPQDRQFILSSKKLLLSDSGFYLCAWSVQPTEAFFGQGTRLTVV.

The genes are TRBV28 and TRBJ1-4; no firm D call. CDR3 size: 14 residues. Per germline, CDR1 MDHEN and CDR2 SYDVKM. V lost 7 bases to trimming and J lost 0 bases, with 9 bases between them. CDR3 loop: CASKAGATNEKLFF. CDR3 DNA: TGTGCCAGCAAGGCCGGTGCAACTAATGAAAAACTGTTTTTT.

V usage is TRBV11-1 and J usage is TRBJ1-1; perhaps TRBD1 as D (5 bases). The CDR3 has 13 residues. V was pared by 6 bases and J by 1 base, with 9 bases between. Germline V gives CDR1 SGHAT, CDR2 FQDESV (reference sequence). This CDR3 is CASRPDRNTEAFF. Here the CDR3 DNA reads TGTGCCAGCAGACCCGACAGGAACACTGAAGCTTTCTTT. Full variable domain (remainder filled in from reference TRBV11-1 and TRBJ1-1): EAEVAQSPRYKITEKSQAVAFWCDPISGHATLYWYRQILGQGPELLVQFQDESVVDDSQLPKDRFSAERLKGVDSTLKIQPAELGDSAMYLCASRPDRNTEAFFGQGTRLTVV.

CDR3 DNA sequence: TGTGCCAGCAGTCTCCGGACAGGGGGCTCTGAAGCTTTCTTT. This sequence encodes CASSLRTGGSEAFF. J is TRBJ1-1 and V is TRBV6-1; TRBD1 matches 11 bases. CDR3 length equals 14 residues. Germline V gene sequence: CDR1 MNHNS, CDR2 SASEGT. V gave up 5 bases and J gave up 6 bases; unmatched junction bases: 5.

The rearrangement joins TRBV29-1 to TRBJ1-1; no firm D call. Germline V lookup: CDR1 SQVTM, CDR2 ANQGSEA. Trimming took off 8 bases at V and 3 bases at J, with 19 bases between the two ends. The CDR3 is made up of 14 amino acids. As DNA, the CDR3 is TGCAGCCTCCGAAAGGGATCGGGAGACACTGAAGCTTTCTTT. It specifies CSLRKGSGDTEAFF.

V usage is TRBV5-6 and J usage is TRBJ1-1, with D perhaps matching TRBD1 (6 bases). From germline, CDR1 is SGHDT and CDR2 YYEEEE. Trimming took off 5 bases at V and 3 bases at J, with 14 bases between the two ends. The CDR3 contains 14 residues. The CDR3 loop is CASRNEGEDTEAFF. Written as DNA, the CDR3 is TGTGCCAGCAGGAACGAGGGGGAGGACACTGAAGCTTTCTTT.

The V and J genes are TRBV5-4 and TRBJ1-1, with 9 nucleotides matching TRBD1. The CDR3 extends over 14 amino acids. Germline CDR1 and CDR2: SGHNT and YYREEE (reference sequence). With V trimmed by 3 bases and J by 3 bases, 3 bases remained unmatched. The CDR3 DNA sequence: TGTGCCAGCAGCTGGGGACAGGGAGACACTGAAGCTTTCTTT. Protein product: CASSWGQGDTEAFF.

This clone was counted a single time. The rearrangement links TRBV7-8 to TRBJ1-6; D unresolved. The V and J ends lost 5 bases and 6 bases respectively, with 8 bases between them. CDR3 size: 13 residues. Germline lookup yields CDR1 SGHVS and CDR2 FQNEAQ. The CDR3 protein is CASSLPVNSPLHF. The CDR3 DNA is TGTGCCAGCAGCCTTCCGGTTAATTCACCCCTCCACTTT.

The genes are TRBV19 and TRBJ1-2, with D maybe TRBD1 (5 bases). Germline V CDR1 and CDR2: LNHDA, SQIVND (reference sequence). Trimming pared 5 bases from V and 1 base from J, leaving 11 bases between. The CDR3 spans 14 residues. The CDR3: CASSGTGDNYGYTF. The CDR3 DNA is TGTGCCAGTAGTGGGACGGGTGATAACTATGGCTACACCTTC.

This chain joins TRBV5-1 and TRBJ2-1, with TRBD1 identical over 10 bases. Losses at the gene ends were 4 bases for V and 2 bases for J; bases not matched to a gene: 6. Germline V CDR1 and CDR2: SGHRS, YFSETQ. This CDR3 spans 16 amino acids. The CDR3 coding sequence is TGCGCCAGCAGCACGGGACAGGGGTTTCCCTACAATGAGCAGTTCTTC. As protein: CASSTGQGFPYNEQFF.

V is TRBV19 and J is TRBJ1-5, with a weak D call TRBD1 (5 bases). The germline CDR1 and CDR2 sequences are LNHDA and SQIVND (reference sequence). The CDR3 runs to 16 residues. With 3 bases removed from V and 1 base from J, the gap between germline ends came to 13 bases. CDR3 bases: TGTGCCAGTAGTATCGGGGGGGAAACGAGCAATCAGCCCCAGCATTTT. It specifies CASSIGGETSNQPQHF.

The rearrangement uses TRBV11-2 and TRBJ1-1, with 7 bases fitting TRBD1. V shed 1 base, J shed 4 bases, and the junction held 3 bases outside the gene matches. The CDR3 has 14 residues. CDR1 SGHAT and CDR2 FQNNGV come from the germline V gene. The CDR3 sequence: CASSLGTGFTEAFF. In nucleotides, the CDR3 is TGTGCCAGCAGCTTAGGGACAGGCTTCACTGAAGCTTTCTTT.

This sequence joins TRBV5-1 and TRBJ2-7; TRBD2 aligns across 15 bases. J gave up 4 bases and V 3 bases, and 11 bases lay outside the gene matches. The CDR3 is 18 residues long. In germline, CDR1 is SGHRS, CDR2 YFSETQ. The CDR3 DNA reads TGCGCCAGCAGCTCGGGACTAGCGGGAGGCCCAGCCGGATACGAGCAGTACTTC. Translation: CASSSGLAGGPAGYEQYF.

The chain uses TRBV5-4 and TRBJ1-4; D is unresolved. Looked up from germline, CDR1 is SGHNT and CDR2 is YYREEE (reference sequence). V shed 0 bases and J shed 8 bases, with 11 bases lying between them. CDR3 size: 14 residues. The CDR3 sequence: CASSLGGPREKLFF. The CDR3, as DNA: TGTGCCAGCAGCTTGGGAGGACCCCGAGAAAAACTGTTTTTT.